This T cell receptor beta chain appears in the sequencing data of a study of long-term antiretroviral therapy in people with HIV. An immunoSEQ assay, version v3.0, was performed at survey level. Per sample, sequencing targeted about 40,000-55,000 T-cell genomes. Here immunoSEQ multiplex PCR was the method, and the copy in TCRdb shows in-frame clones only, minus some. The sample lists tens of thousands of clones, about 79% occurring once. In the case of this clone: What it binds is not known.

The CDR3 spans 14 residues. Between the trimmed V and J ends, which lost 6 bases and 8 bases, there was a span of 16 bases. Germline CDR1 and CDR2: LNHDA and SQIVND (reference sequence). Overall study results and limits: Controls exceeded HIV repertoires in CDR3 length range. ART adherence, viral resistance and therapy changes were undocumented.

The TCR comes from a man aged 25-45 years with HIV. The chain recombines TRBV19 with TRBJ1-4; tentative D call: TRBD1 (5 bases). Specimen: unsorted PBMCs, collected 0.7 years before starting antiretroviral therapy. CDR3 in amino acids: CASSPRGGDEKLFF. The CDR3 DNA follows: TGTGCCAGTAGCCCTCGAGGAGGGGACGAAAAACTGTTTTTT.